The present T cell receptor (beta chain) was sequenced within a study of beta chain features in type 1 diabetes. General study results and limits: Researchers cautioned that cDNA sequencing could over-represent cells with high TCR expression. The influence of HLA type on TCRB rearrangement stayed undetermined.

As regards this clone: The antigen is undetermined.

Expressed TCRB transcripts got sequenced, as all isolated RNA was reverse transcribed. Clones were read by immunoSEQ multiplex PCR, and TCRdb kept only the in-frame ones, dropping some. The sample consists of more than 350,000 clones, about an eighth of them appearing once. The clonotype comes from a young woman in good health. The sequencing sample was made of naive CD4+ T cells from blood.

CDR3 protein: CASSRRQRSSYNEQFF. The CDR3 DNA sequence: TGCGCCAGCAGCCGTAGACAGAGGAGTTCCTACAATGAGCAGTTCTTC. The gene calls are TRBV4-1 and TRBJ2-1; tentatively, D is TRBD1 (5 bases). Germline V gives CDR1 MGHRA, CDR2 YSYEKL. The CDR3 contains 16 residues. V lost 4 bases to trimming and J lost 1 base, with 14 bases between them.